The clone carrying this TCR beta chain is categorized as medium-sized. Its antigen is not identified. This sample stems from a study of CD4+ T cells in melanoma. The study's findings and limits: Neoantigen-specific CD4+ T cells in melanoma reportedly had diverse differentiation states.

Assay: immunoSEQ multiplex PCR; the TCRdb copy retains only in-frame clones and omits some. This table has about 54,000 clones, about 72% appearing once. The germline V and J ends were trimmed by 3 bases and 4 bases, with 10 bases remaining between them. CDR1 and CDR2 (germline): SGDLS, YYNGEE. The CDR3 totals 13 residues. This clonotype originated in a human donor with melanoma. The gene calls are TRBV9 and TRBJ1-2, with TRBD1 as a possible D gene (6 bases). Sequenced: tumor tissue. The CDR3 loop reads CASSEQGLYGYTF. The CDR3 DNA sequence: TGTGCCAGCAGCGAACAGGGACTCTATGGCTACACCTTC.